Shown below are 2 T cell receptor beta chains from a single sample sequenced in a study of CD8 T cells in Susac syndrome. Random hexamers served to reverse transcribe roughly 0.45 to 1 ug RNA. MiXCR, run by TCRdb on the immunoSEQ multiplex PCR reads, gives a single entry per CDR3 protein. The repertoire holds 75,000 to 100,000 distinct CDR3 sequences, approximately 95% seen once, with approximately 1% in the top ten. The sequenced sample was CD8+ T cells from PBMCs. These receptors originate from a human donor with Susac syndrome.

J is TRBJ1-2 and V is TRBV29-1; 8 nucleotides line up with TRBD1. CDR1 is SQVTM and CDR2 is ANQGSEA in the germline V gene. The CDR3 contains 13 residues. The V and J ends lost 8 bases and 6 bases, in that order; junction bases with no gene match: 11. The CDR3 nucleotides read TGCAGCCTGTGGGACAGGAAATCGGATGGCTACACCTTC. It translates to CSLWDRKSDGYTF.

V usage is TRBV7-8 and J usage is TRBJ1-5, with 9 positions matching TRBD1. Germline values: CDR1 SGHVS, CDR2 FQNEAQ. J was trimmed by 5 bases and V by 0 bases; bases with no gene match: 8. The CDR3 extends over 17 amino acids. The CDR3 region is CASSLATMDRGYQPQHF. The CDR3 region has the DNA TGTGCCAGCAGCTTAGCCACCATGGACAGGGGATATCAGCCCCAGCATTTT. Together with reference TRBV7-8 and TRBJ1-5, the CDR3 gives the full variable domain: GAGVSQSPRYKVAKRGQDVALRCDPISGHVSLFWYQQALGQGPEFLTYFQNEAQLDKSGLPSDRFFAERPEGSVSTLKIQRTQQEDSAVYLCASSLATMDRGYQPQHFGDGTRLSIL.